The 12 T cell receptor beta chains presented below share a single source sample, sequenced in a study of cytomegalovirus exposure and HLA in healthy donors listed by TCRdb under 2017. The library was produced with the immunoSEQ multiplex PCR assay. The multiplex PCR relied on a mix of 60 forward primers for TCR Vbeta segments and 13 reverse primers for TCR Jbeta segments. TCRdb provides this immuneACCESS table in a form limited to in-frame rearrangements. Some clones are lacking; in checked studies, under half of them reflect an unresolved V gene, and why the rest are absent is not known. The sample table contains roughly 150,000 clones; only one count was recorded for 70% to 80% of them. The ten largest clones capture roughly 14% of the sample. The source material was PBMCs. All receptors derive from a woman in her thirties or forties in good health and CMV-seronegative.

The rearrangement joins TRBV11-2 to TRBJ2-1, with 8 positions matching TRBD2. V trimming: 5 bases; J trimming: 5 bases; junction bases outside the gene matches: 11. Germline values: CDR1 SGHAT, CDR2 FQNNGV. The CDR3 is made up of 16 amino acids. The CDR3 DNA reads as TGTGCCAGCAGCATAACCGGGACTAGTATCCACAATGAGCAGTTCTTC. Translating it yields CASSITGTSIHNEQFF.

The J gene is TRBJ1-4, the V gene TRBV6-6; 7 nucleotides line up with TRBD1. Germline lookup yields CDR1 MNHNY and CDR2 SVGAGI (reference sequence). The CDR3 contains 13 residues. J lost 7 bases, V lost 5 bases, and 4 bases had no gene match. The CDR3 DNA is TGTGCCAGCAGTACAGGGGTGGGTGAAAAACTGTTTTTT. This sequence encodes CASSTGVGEKLFF.

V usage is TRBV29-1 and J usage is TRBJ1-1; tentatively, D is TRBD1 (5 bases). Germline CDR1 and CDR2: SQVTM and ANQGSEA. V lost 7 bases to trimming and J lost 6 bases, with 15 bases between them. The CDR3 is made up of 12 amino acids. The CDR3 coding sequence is TGCAGCGGCGGACCGGGAGGGGCTGAAGCTTTCTTT. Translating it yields CSGGPGGAEAFF. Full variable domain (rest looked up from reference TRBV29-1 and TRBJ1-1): SAVISQKPSRDICQRGTSLTIQCQVDSQVTMMFWYRQQPGQSLTLIATANQGSEATYESGFVIDKFPISRPNLTFSTLTVSNMSPEDSSIYLCSGGPGGAEAFFGQGTRLTVV.

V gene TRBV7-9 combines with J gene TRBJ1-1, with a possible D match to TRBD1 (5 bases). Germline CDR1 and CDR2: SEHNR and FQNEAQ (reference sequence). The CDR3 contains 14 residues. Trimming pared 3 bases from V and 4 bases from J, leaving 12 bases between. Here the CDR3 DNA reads TGTGCCAGCAGCTTGGGGGGACTGTTCACTGAAGCTTTCTTT. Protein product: CASSLGGLFTEAFF.

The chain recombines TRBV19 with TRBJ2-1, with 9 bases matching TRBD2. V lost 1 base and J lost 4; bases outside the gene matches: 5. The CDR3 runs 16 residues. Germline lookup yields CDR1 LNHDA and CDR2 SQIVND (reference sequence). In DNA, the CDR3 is TGTGCCAGTAGTATAGGCGGCGGGGGGGCTTACAATGAGCAGTTCTTC. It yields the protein CASSIGGGGAYNEQFF.

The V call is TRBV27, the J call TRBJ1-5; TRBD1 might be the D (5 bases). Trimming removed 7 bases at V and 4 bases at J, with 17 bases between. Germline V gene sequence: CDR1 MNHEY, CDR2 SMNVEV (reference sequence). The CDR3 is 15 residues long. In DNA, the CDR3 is TGTGCCAGCACCCCTAGGGCAGGGCCTAATCAGCCCCAGCATTTT. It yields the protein CASTPRAGPNQPQHF.

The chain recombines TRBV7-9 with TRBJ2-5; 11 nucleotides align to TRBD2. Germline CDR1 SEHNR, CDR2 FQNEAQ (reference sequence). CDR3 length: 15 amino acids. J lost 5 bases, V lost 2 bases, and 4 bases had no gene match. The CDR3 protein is CASSLLTSGKETQYF. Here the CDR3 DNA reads TGTGCCAGCAGCTTACTGACTAGCGGGAAGGAGACCCAGTACTTC.

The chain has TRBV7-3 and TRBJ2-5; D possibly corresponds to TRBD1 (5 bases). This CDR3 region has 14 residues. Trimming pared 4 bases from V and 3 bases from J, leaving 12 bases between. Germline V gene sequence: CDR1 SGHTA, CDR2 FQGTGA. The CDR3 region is CASSYIGREETQYF. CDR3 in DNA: TGTGCCAGCAGCTATATCGGCAGGGAAGAGACCCAGTACTTC. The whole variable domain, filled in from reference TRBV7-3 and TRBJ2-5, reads GAGVSQTPSNKVTEKGKYVELRCDPISGHTALYWYRQSLGQGPEFLIYFQGTGAADDSGLPNDRFFAVRPEGSVSTLKIQRTERGDSAVYLCASSYIGREETQYFGPGTRLLVL.

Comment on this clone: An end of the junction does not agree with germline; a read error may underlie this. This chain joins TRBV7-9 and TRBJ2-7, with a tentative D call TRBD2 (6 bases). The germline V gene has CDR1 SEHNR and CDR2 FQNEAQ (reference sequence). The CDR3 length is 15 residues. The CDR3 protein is CSSSRARDFTYEQYF. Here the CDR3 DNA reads TGTTCCAGCAGCCGCGCCCGGGACTTTACCTACGAGCAGTACTTC.

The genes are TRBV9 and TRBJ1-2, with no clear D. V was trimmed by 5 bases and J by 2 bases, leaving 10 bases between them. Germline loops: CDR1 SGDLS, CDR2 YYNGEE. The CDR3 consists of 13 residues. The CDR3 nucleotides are TGTGCCAGCAGGGAAGGAGGGAACTATGGCTACACCTTC. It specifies CASREGGNYGYTF. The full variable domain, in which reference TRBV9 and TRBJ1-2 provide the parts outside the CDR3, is DSGVTQTPKHLITATGQRVTLRCSPRSGDLSVYWYQQSLDQGLQFLIQYYNGEERAKGNILERFSAQQFPDLHSELNLSSLELGDSALYFCASREGGNYGYTFGSGTRLTVV.

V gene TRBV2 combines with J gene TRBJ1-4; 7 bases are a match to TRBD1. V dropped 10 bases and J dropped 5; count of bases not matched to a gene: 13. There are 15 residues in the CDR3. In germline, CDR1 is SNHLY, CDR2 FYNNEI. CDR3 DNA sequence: TGTGCCATCCTAAGTCAGGGGGTGGGCAATGAAAAACTGTTTTTT. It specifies CAILSQGVGNEKLFF. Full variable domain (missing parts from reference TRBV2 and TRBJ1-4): EPEVTQTPSHQVTQMGQEVILRCVPISNHLYFYWYRQILGQKVEFLVSFYNNEISEKSEIFDDQFSVERPDGSNFTLKIRSTKLEDSAMYFCAILSQGVGNEKLFFGSGTQLSVL.

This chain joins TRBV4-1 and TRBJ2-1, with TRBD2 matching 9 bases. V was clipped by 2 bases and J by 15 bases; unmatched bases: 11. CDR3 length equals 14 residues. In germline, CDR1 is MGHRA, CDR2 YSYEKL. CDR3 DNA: TGCGCCAGCAGCCAATACCTCCAAAGCGGGAGGCCGTTCTTC. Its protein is CASSQYLQSGRPFF.